In its sample, the clone carrying this T cell receptor (beta chain) was seen many times. The antigen remains unidentified. This sample was taken from a study of T-cell reconstitution after alpha-beta-depleted transplantation in children. With V trimmed by 0 bases and J by 7 bases, 1 base remained unmatched. This CDR3 contains 12 residues. CDR1 is SGDLS, CDR2 YYNGEE, per germline. It was with unique molecular identifiers that the TCRbeta library was prepared. TCRdb fed the PCR reads into MiXCR, producing one record per CDR3 protein. The sample lists roughly 250,000 distinct CDR3 sequences, approximately 8% occurring once. Whole-study findings and limits: Surviving recipient cells, namely T cells and thymic progenitors, were the source of high day-60 TCRbeta diversity in some patients. A year had passed since transplant, and T-cell counts and diversity by then came mostly from newly produced T cells.

This sequence joins TRBV9 and TRBJ2-7; 7 bases agree with TRBD2. Specimen: PBMCs, mostly from graft donor cells, collected 180 days after TCRalphabeta/CD19-depleted stem cell transplant. This clonotype was sampled from a male patient between 10 and 17 years old who had a stem cell transplant for acute lymphoblastic leukemia, so the T cells may come from the graft donor. CDR3 protein: CASSVGEGEQYF. The CDR3 DNA follows: TGTGCCAGCAGCGTAGGGGAGGGGGAGCAGTACTTC.